Shown below are 15 T cell receptor beta chains from a single sample sequenced in a study of patients and donors after allogeneic stem cell transplantation (dated by TCRdb to about 2020). Libraries were prepared through RT-PCR. For sequencing, a NextSeq 550 was employed. The public sequencing data were trimmed at Q25 with fastp and processed into clonotypes with MiXCR by TCRdb, which kept only in-frame beta chains. Rows with a matching CDR3 protein are joined into one entry that keeps the most common DNA and genes. This sample is represented by approximately 20,000 distinct CDR3 sequences; about 5% of them were singletons. The top ten constitute around 42% of the sample. The specimen was blood, either unsorted or a sorted T cell fraction (not recorded which). The receptors were gathered from a human donor who was either an allogeneic HSCT recipient or a stem cell or donor lymphocyte infusion donor (not recorded which). It is not recorded whose cells these are; they may come from a transplant donor.

This clonotype has a count of ten or more. This chain connects TRBV10-3 to TRBJ1-1; D uncertain. V was pared by 2 bases and J by 6 bases, with 7 bases between. The CDR3 totals 12 residues. The V gene's germline CDR1 is ENHRY and CDR2 SYGVKD. The CDR3 is CAISETESEAFF. The CDR3 DNA reads as TGTGCCATCAGTGAGACCGAGTCTGAAGCTTTCTTT.

This clonotype was counted many times. This chain links TRBV4-1 with TRBJ1-2; 7 nucleotides align to TRBD1. The CDR3 loop spans 16 amino acids. The trim removed 0 bases at V and 4 bases at J, leaving 8 bases unmatched. The germline V gene encodes CDR1 MGHRA and CDR2 YSYEKL. This chain's CDR3 is CASSQERAGGFYGYTF. The CDR3 nucleotides are TGCGCCAGCAGCCAAGAACGAGCAGGGGGTTTCTATGGCTACACCTTC.

This clonotype has at least ten counts. The chain carries TRBV19 and TRBJ2-2; 9 bases align to TRBD1. The CDR3 totals 17 residues. The J segment lost 1 base and the V segment lost 6 bases, leaving 9 bases of the junction unmatched. Germline V gene lookup returns CDR1 LNHDA and CDR2 SQIVND (reference sequence). CDR3 bases: TGTGCCAGTAGGAGTGAAGGACAGGGGTGGAACACCGGGGAGCTGTTTTTT. Its protein is CASRSEGQGWNTGELFF.

This clonotype was picked up many times. The V call is TRBV19, the J call TRBJ2-5; the D gene is possibly TRBD2 (6 bases). The V end lost 3 bases, the J end lost 5 bases, and 13 bases lay between the germline ends. The CDR3 runs to 14 residues. CDR1 and CDR2 from the germline V gene are LNHDA and SQIVND (reference sequence). The CDR3 sequence: CASSIQRESETQYF. The CDR3 region has the DNA TGTGCCAGTAGTATTCAACGGGAGTCGGAGACCCAGTACTTC.

This clonotype was picked up a small number of times. The V and J genes are TRBV7-9 and TRBJ2-5, with 11 bases lining up with TRBD1. The J segment lost 4 bases and the V segment lost 5 bases, leaving 6 bases of the junction unmatched. Germline lookup yields CDR1 SEHNR and CDR2 FQNEAQ (reference sequence). The CDR3 extends over 15 amino acids. The CDR3 DNA reads TGTGCCAGCAGCCGGGACAGGGGGGCGAGAGAGACCCAGTACTTC. The encoded protein is CASSRDRGARETQYF.

This clonotype appeared many times. CDR3 coding DNA: TGCGCCAGCAGTTATACTAGCGGGGCTTTGTATGAGCAGTTCTTC. Encoded protein: CASSYTSGALYEQFF. The chain recombines TRBV10-1 with TRBJ2-1; 10 bases are shared with TRBD2. Germline V gives CDR1 WNHNN, CDR2 SYGVQD (reference sequence). V lost 5 bases, J lost 8 bases, and 9 bases stayed unmatched. The CDR3 covers 15 residues.

This clonotype was seen ten or more times. V is TRBV7-9 and J is TRBJ1-1, with 11 positions matching TRBD1. Germline V gene sequence: CDR1 SEHNR, CDR2 FQNEAQ (reference sequence). V dropped 4 bases and J dropped 3; count of bases not matched to a gene: 4. The CDR3 length is 15 residues. CDR3 residues: CASSSWDRGDTEAFF. For the CDR3, the DNA is TGTGCCAGCAGCTCCTGGGACAGGGGGGACACTGAAGCTTTCTTT.

The chain recombines TRBV7-9 with TRBJ2-5; possibly TRBD2 for D (7 bases). V lost 0 bases and J lost 4, with 12 bases in between. The CDR3 has 15 amino acids. Germline V gene data show CDR1 as SEHNR and CDR2 as FQNEAQ (reference sequence). The CDR3 bases are TGTGCCAGCAGCTTAGCCTGGGGGGGCAGAGAGACCCAGTACTTC. Its protein product is CASSLAWGGRETQYF. The entire variable domain, with the rest obtained from reference TRBV7-9 and TRBJ2-5, is as follows: DTGVSQNPRHKITKRGQNVTFRCDPISEHNRLYWYRQTLGQGPEFLTYFQNEAQLEKSRLLSDRFSAERPKGSFSTLEIQRTEQGDSAMYLCASSLAWGGRETQYFGPGTRLLVL.

This clonotype was counted at least ten times. The chain is built from TRBV10-3 and TRBJ1-5; 7 bases line up with TRBD1. J lost 3 bases, V lost 10 bases, and 6 bases had no gene match. In germline, CDR1 is ENHRY, CDR2 SYGVKD. The CDR3 runs to 13 residues. The CDR3 coding sequence is TGTGCCACTAGACAGGGTCCCAATCAGCCCCAGCATTTT. It encodes CATRQGPNQPQHF.

This clonotype was counted many times. V and J are TRBV28 and TRBJ1-5, with D uncertain. With 2 bases removed from V and 7 bases from J, the gap between germline ends came to 21 bases. The germline V gene has CDR1 MDHEN and CDR2 SYDVKM. The CDR3 totals 17 residues. CDR3 amino acids: CASSLTRVNNRKQPQHF. CDR3 nucleotides: TGTGCCAGCAGTTTAACCCGGGTTAACAATCGAAAACAGCCCCAGCATTTT.

This clonotype was counted at least ten times. The rearrangement joins TRBV20-1 to TRBJ1-6; D gene uncertain. The ends were cut back, 5 bases at V and 6 bases at J, with 11 bases in the middle. The CDR3 has 13 residues. The germline gives CDR1 DFQATT, CDR2 SNEGSKA (reference sequence). The CDR3 reads CSARTVFNSPLHF. The CDR3 region has the DNA TGCAGTGCTCGTACGGTGTTTAATTCACCCCTCCACTTT.

This clonotype showed up many times. J is TRBJ2-1 and V is TRBV24-1; D tentatively reads TRBD1 or TRBD2 (5 bases each). The CDR3 is made up of 15 amino acids. Trimming took off 4 bases at V and 6 bases at J, with 15 bases between the two ends. Germline CDR1 KGHDR, CDR2 SFDVKD. CDR3 region: CATSDPGPQGNEQFF. The CDR3 DNA is TGTGCCACCAGTGACCCGGGGCCCCAGGGCAATGAGCAGTTCTTC.

This clonotype has a count of ten or more. The chain recombines TRBV10-2 with TRBJ2-1; TRBD2 agrees at 7 bases. Germline values: CDR1 WSHSY, CDR2 SAAADI. The CDR3 has 13 residues. V shed 8 bases, J shed 1 base, and the junction held 2 bases outside the gene matches. CDR3 sequence: CASRGVSYNEQFF. CDR3 bases: TGCGCCAGCCGGGGGGTGTCCTACAATGAGCAGTTCTTC.

There are many counts of this clonotype. J is TRBJ2-5 and V is TRBV12-3 or TRBV12-4; 8 bases map to TRBD2. V lost 4 bases and J lost 2; bases outside the gene matches: 9. The length of the CDR3 is 16 residues. The CDR3: CASSSQGLASQETQYF. The CDR3 coding sequence is TGTGCCAGCAGTTCCCAAGGACTAGCATCTCAAGAGACCCAGTACTTC.

In this sample, this clonotype turned up many times. The CDR3 loop is CSVRKQGLREKLFF. In nucleotides, the CDR3 is TGCAGCGTCCGAAAACAGGGTTTGAGAGAAAAACTGTTTTTT. This chain joins TRBV29-1 and TRBJ1-4, with D perhaps matching TRBD1 (6 bases). Germline CDR1 SQVTM, CDR2 ANQGSEA. V was cut by 6 bases and J by 8 bases, with 19 bases left in between. The CDR3 is made up of 14 amino acids.